This T cell receptor beta chain was observed in a study of PD-L1 blockade in urothelial cancer. Trimming shortened V by 3 bases and J by 4 bases, and 15 bases separated the two germline ends. Germline V gives CDR1 SGHAT, CDR2 FQNNGV. The CDR3 has 15 residues. Time point here: pretreatment peripheral blood. The diagnosis in patients was locally advanced or metastatic urothelial carcinoma. The method was immunoSEQ multiplex PCR; TCRdb's version includes in-frame clones alone and lacks a portion of them. The sample holds tens of thousands of clones, about four fifths seen once. In its sample, this clone was seen a few times.

The origin of this receptor is a man aged 65-85 years with urothelial cancer. The chain carries TRBV11-2 and TRBJ1-1, with TRBD1 as a possible D gene (5 bases). This material consisted of PBMCs, taken around atezolizumab (anti-PD-L1) treatment. CDR3 protein: CASSFGRQGSTEAFF. In DNA form, the CDR3 reads TGTGCCAGCAGCTTTGGTAGGCAGGGTAGCACTGAAGCTTTCTTT.